Listed here are 11 T cell receptor beta chains from one sample, sequenced in a study of blood T cell repertoires in COVID-19. Libraries were prepared by immunoSEQ multiplex PCR; TCRdb keeps only in-frame clonotypes and omits some of them. The table lists fewer than 75,000 clones, 92% of them singletons. The specimen was peripheral blood. The receptors stem from a man in his forties or fifties with active COVID-19.

V and J are TRBV28 and TRBJ2-3; D is unclear. V lost 3 bases and J 2 bases, leaving 9 bases between the germline ends. This CDR3 has 14 residues. Germline-derived CDR1 and CDR2 are MDHEN and SYDVKM. Here the CDR3 reads CASSFSSLTDTQYF. The CDR3 region has the DNA TGTGCCAGCAGTTTTTCCTCCCTCACAGATACGCAGTATTTT.

The V and J genes are TRBV28 and TRBJ1-1; 7 nucleotides line up with TRBD1. The CDR3 contains 13 residues. Trimming took 5 bases from V and 5 from J; bases not matched to a gene: 5. Germline V gene data show CDR1 as MDHEN and CDR2 as SYDVKM. CDR3 nucleotides: TGTGCCAGCAGTAAACAGGGGTTGACTGAAGCTTTCTTT. The encoded protein is CASSKQGLTEAFF.

The gene calls are TRBV12-3 or TRBV12-4 and TRBJ2-5, with a possible D match to TRBD1 (5 bases). Trimming took off 4 bases at V and 4 bases at J, with 10 bases between the two ends. This CDR3 is built from 13 residues. CDR3 in amino acids: CASSSRERETQYF. CDR3 nucleotides: TGTGCCAGCAGTTCCAGGGAAAGAGAGACCCAGTACTTC.

V usage is TRBV5-6 and J usage is TRBJ2-7, with D tentatively TRBD1 (6 bases). The CDR3 runs to 14 residues. The germline gives CDR1 SGHDT, CDR2 YYEEEE. The ends were cut back, 1 base at V and 2 bases at J, with 10 bases in the middle. Here the CDR3 reads CASSLRTVTYEQYF. For the CDR3, the DNA is TGTGCCAGCAGCTTGAGGACAGTAACCTACGAGCAGTACTTC.

The chain couples TRBV7-8 to TRBJ1-3, with D uncertain. The CDR3 sequence is 14 residues long. From germline, CDR1 is SGHVS and CDR2 FQNEAQ. V was shortened by 5 bases and J by 3 bases, with 11 bases between the two germline ends. The CDR3 region is CASSPTRGGNTIYF. CDR3 sequence (DNA): TGTGCCAGCAGCCCGACGCGGGGTGGAAACACCATATATTTT.

The rearrangement uses TRBV18 and TRBJ2-7, with 8 bases that match TRBD1. V was pared by 0 bases and J by 6 bases, with 7 bases of the junction left unmatched. The CDR3 has 15 amino acids. CDR1 KGHSH and CDR2 LQKENI come from the germline V gene. CDR3 bases: TGTGCCAGCTCACCACCTCATAGGACAGGGACCGAGCAGTACTTC. This codes for CASSPPHRTGTEQYF. Full variable domain (missing parts from reference TRBV18 and TRBJ2-7): NAGVMQNPRHLVRRRGQEARLRCSPMKGHSHVYWYRQLPEEGLKFMVYLQKENIIDESGMPKERFSAEFPKEGPSILRIQQVVRGDSAAYFCASSPPHRTGTEQYFGPGTRLTVT.

DNA for the CDR3: TGTGCCAGCAGCTTAGAGGGACAGGGAAAGGAAAAACTGTTTTTT. This gives the protein CASSLEGQGKEKLFF. V and J are TRBV7-9 and TRBJ1-4; TRBD1 agrees at 9 bases. In germline, CDR1 is SEHNR, CDR2 FQNEAQ (reference sequence). The V gene end was trimmed by 1 base and the J gene end by 8 bases; junction bases not matched to a gene: 5. The CDR3 is made up of 15 amino acids.

This chain uses TRBV18 with TRBJ1-2, with D possibly being TRBD1 (5 bases). Deletions cut 3 bases from V and 3 bases from J, with 8 bases between. CDR1 and CDR2 (germline): KGHSH, LQKENI. The CDR3 totals 13 residues. Here the CDR3 reads CASSPRGDYGYTF. For the CDR3, the DNA is TGTGCCAGCTCACCTAGGGGTGACTATGGCTACACCTTC.

The rearrangement joins TRBV7-2 to TRBJ2-1; 8 nucleotides agree with TRBD2. Germline lookup yields CDR1 SGHTA and CDR2 FQGNSA. V gave up 2 bases and J gave up 4 bases; unmatched junction bases: 7. This CDR3 has 16 residues. CDR3 residues: CASSLLPGLAYNEQFF. The CDR3 nucleotides are TGTGCCAGCAGCTTATTACCCGGACTAGCTTACAATGAGCAGTTCTTC. The complete variable domain, with remaining parts taken from reference TRBV7-2 and TRBJ2-1, reads GAGVSQSPSNKVTEKGKDVELRCDPISGHTALYWYRQSLGQGLEFLIYFQGNSAPDKSGLPSDRFSAERTGGSVSTLTIQRTQQEDSAVYLCASSLLPGLAYNEQFFGPGTRLTVL.

V gene TRBV28 combines with J gene TRBJ2-3; TRBD2 matches 8 bases. The junction had 3 bases not matched to a gene; V was cut back by 7 bases and J by 3 bases. Germline V lookup: CDR1 MDHEN, CDR2 SYDVKM. CDR3 length: 13 residues. CDR3: CASNGGGTDTQYF. The CDR3, as DNA: TGTGCCAGCAACGGGGGGGGGACAGATACGCAGTATTTT. Complete variable domain (other parts from reference TRBV28 and TRBJ2-3): DVKVTQSSRYLVKRTGEKVFLECVQDMDHENMFWYRQDPGLGLRLIYFSYDVKMKEKGDIPEGYSVSREKKERFSLILESASTNQTSMYLCASNGGGTDTQYFGPGTRLTVL.

The chain joins TRBV19 to TRBJ2-2; TRBD1 agrees at 8 bases. Per the germline V gene, CDR1 is LNHDA and CDR2 is SQIVND (reference sequence). Trimming cost V 7 bases and J 1 base; bases outside gene matches: 5. This CDR3 comprises 15 residues. The CDR3 coding sequence is TGTGCCAGTAAAAGTGGGACAGGGAACACCGGGGAGCTGTTTTTT. The encoded protein is CASKSGTGNTGELFF.